This TCR beta chain was sequenced for a study of vaccination and CD4 T cells after COVID-19. There are 15 residues in the CDR3. Germline V gene sequence: CDR1 GTSNPN, CDR2 SVGIG (reference sequence). Deletions cut 0 bases from V and 3 bases from J, with 15 bases between. Cultured CD4+ T cell DNA underwent sequencing with the Oncomine TCR Beta short-read assay. One entry per CDR3 protein results from TCRdb running MiXCR on the PCR reads. The top ten clones hold approximately 11% of a sample with 15,000 to 16,000 distinct CDR3 sequences, 73% of them seen once. About this clonotype itself: Its antigen is not identified.

Treatment meaning: approximately 9-day PBMC culture with coronavirus spike peptide pools or control peptides (ViraFEST assay). First, ViraFEST expanded antigen-specific T cells with peptide pools, and next it sequenced the TCRs. Half-medium replacement with fresh IL-2 medium took place on days 3 and 7. Material for sequencing was CD4+ T cells from blood, cultured in vitro. The chain has TRBV30 and TRBJ2-7; the D gene is possibly TRBD2 (6 bases). The receptor was derived from a human donor who had recovered from COVID-19. CDR3 coding DNA: TGTGCCTGGAGTGTCGGGGGAGTAAACTTCTACGAGCAGTACTTC. Translated, it gives CAWSVGGVNFYEQYF.